This record covers a single T cell receptor (beta chain). This sample is drawn from a study of blood T cell repertoires in COVID-19. Trimming took 6 bases from V and 2 from J; bases not matched to a gene: 6. CDR1 is SNHLY and CDR2 is FYNNEI in the germline V gene. This CDR3 has 16 residues. Sequencing was performed with immunoSEQ multiplex PCR; in TCRdb, only in-frame clones are kept and a portion is missing. The sample has tens of thousands of clones; roughly 73% are singletons. The TCR comes from a man older than 75 with acute or convalescent COVID-19. The chain recombines TRBV2 with TRBJ2-3, with 12 bases identical to TRBD2. The sample consisted of peripheral blood. The CDR3, as DNA: TGTGCCAGCAGCTCCGGACTAGCGGGATACACAGATACGCAGTATTTT. Amino acids: CASSSGLAGYTDTQYF.